This T cell receptor (beta chain) was sequenced for a study of OX40 agonist ivuxolimab in advanced cancers. Overall study context: The study treated patients with ivuxolimab, an agonistic anti-OX40 (CD134) antibody. Dose-escalation patients suffered from hepatocellular carcinoma, melanoma, renal cell or head and neck cancer. Study outcomes and limitations: Circulating CD4+ and CD8+ T cells showed clonal expansion by week 6 at 0.1 to 3.0 mg/kg. Mean expanded clone counts were higher in CD8+ than CD4+ T cells.

Remarks on this clone: Its antigen remains unidentified.

Profiled with immunoSEQ multiplex PCR; TCRdb holds only in-frame clones, not every one. The table has around 58,000 clones, around 92% seen once. The sequences come from CD4+ or CD8+ T cells sorted from blood, collected in a trial of the OX40 agonist ivuxolimab. The TCR originated in an adult with an advanced solid tumor such as melanoma, head and neck, liver or kidney cancer.

The CDR3 DNA is TGTGCCAGCAGCTTACGGACTAGCGGGACTTCCAATGAGCAGTTCTTC. Amino acid sequence: CASSLRTSGTSNEQFF. V gene TRBV7-2 combines with J gene TRBJ2-1; 12 bases line up with TRBD2. With 2 bases clipped from V and 6 bases from J, the junction kept 5 bases outside the gene matches. CDR1 and CDR2 (germline): SGHTA, FQGNSA. CDR3 length equals 16 residues.